This T cell receptor beta chain was obtained from a study of blood T cell repertoires in COVID-19. Study overall: There were acute and convalescent COVID-19 samples, and they came from the United States, Italy and Spain. T cells, B-cell-depleted T cells, or PBMCs provided the cDNA or gDNA that served as material.

In the authors' workflow: Nucleated cell number was recorded as an estimate derived from reference gene primer amplification. Repertoires were generated with immunoSEQ multiplex PCR, while TCRdb's copy carries only in-frame clones and drops some. The DNA gave D and trimming, while V, J and clone size come from that table. The sample has about 190,000 clones; 80% to 90% are singletons. This clonotype was sampled from a woman aged 70-85 years with active or convalescent COVID-19. Sequenced sample: peripheral blood.

DNA for the CDR3: TGTGCCAGCAGCCAGGGGACCGAGGAAAAACTGTTTTTT. Protein product: CASSQGTEEKLFF. This chain links TRBV5-4 with TRBJ1-4, with a possible D match to TRBD1 (6 bases). In germline, CDR1 is SGHNT, CDR2 YYREEE (reference sequence). The CDR3 runs to 13 residues. V shed 4 bases and J shed 8 bases, with 12 bases lying between them.